The source of this T cell receptor beta chain is a study of blood T cell repertoires in COVID-19. Across the whole study: COVID-19 samples, acute and convalescent, were from the United States, Italy and Spain.

Assay used: immunoSEQ multiplex PCR; TCRdb lists only in-frame clones, some missing. Of 310,000 or so clones detected, around 87% appear once; the ten largest clones hold 1%. Per the germline V gene, CDR1 is MDHEN and CDR2 is SYDVKM. V dropped 3 bases and J dropped 8; count of bases not matched to a gene: 8. This CDR3 spans 14 amino acids. The sequence came from a man aged 50 to 60 with active or convalescent COVID-19. The specimen sequenced was peripheral blood. The gene calls are TRBV28 and TRBJ1-1, with TRBD1 matching 8 bases. In nucleotides, the CDR3 is TGTGCCAGCAGTTTTATGACAGGGGTCTCAGAAGCTTTCTTT. It is translated as CASSFMTGVSEAFF.